This T cell receptor (beta chain) was sequenced during a study of blood T cells in healthy people across ages. Study observations and caveats: PBMC samples, being unsorted, prevented any conclusive comparison of naive and antigen-experienced cells.

The germline CDR1 and CDR2 sequences are SGHRS and YFSETQ. The germline V and J ends were trimmed by 5 bases and 5 bases, with 13 bases remaining between them. The CDR3 extends over 13 amino acids. A sample-barcoded 5' primer and a J-beta primer mix were used in a second PCR of roughly 7 to 11 cycles. TCRdb re-analysed the 5' RACE reads in MiXCR, keeping a single row per CDR3 protein. The profile shows 580,000 or so distinct CDR3 sequences, roughly 48% of them singletons. Individuals who donated were healthy Caucasians from Russia aged 6 to 90. Of note for this clonotype: The antigen is unknown.

The sequencing sample was made of blood. This TCR was recovered from an elderly man in good health. This sequence joins TRBV5-1 and TRBJ1-2; perhaps TRBD1 as D (6 bases). CDR3 loop: CASRTGADYGYTF. DNA of the CDR3: TGCGCCAGCAGGACAGGAGCAGATTATGGCTACACCTTC.